This T cell receptor beta chain was retrieved from a study of T cells in Graves' hyperthyroidism and ophthalmopathy. Hyperthyroidism was newly diagnosed in patients aged 18 to 65 (duration under 2 months). Approximately 9.3 ml of fresh peripheral blood supplied the PBMCs. This clonotype was counted at least ten times. V shed 7 bases, J shed 8 bases, and the junction held 11 bases outside the gene matches. The CDR3 is 16 residues long. CDR1 and CDR2 from the germline V gene are MNHNS and SASEGT. It was RNA transcripts that yielded the amplified TCR beta CDR3 regions. RT-PCR in the first round (using the HTBI primer set) targeted the TCR CDR3. TCRdb reanalysed the multiplex PCR reads using MiXCR and keeps one entry per CDR3 protein. The data show about 360,000 distinct CDR3 sequences, 19% seen once.

The clonotype originates from a woman between 18 and 29 years old with Graves' hyperthyroidism. The sample taken for sequencing was blood. This chain connects TRBV6-1 to TRBJ2-2; 12 bases are a match to TRBD2. The CDR3 loop is CASNAGLAGGPGELFF. CDR3 nucleotide sequence: TGTGCCAGCAATGCCGGGCTAGCGGGGGGGCCGGGGGAGCTGTTTTTT.